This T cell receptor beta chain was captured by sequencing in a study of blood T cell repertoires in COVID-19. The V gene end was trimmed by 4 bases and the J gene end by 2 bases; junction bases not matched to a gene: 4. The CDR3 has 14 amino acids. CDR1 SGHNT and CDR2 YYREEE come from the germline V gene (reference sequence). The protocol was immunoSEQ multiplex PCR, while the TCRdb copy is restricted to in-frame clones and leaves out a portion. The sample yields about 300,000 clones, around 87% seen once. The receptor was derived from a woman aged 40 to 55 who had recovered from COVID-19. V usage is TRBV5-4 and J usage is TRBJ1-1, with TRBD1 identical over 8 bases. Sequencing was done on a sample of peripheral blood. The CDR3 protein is CASSRTGRNTEAFF. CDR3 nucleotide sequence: TGTGCCAGCAGCAGGACAGGGAGAAACACTGAAGCTTTCTTT.